This is a list of T cell receptor beta chains from one sample in a study of beta chain features in type 1 diabetes. The data were produced by immunoSEQ multiplex PCR, yet TCRdb's version contains in-frame clones alone and is incomplete. The sample holds about 230,000 clones, approximately 16% seen once. Sequencing was performed on naive CD4+ T cells from blood. The receptors derive from a young man with type 1 diabetes. Both conserved end residues are part of each CDR3. The D gene is left open where the match is weak. For some rows the clone size is stated as once, few or many, or as a class when expanded; others skip it.

abundance	j_gene	d_gene	v_gene	CDR3aa	CDR3nt
few	TRBJ2-1	.	TRBV10-3	CAIREFSNEQFF	TGTGCCATCAGGGAGTTCTCAAATGAGCAGTTCTTC
few	TRBJ2-7	.	TRBV21-1	CASSTAGTSAFYEQYF	TGTGCCAGCAGCACCGCCGGGACTAGCGCCTTCTACGAGCAGTACTTC
few	TRBJ2-1	.	TRBV5-1	CASADQGYNEQFF	TGCGCCAGCGCTGACCAGGGCTACAATGAGCAGTTCTTC
.	TRBJ2-3	.	TRBV14	CASSQDLGIYTVPTGTDTQYF	TGTGCCAGCAGCCAAGATCTTGGGATATACACAGTCCCAACAGGCACAGATACGCAGTATTTT
few	TRBJ1-3	.	TRBV30	CAWGLRSGNTIYF	TGTGCCTGGGGACTCCGGTCTGGAAACACCATATATTTT
.	TRBJ2-7	TRBD2	TRBV29-1	CSVALAGPYEQYF	TGCAGCGTTGCCCTAGCGGGGCCGTACGAGCAGTACTTC
.	TRBJ1-2	.	TRBV30	CAWSVSIPTNYGYTF	TGTGCCTGGAGTGTATCGATTCCAACAAACTATGGCTACACCTTC
.	TRBJ2-1	.	TRBV4-1	CASSFWYNEQFF	TGCGCCAGCAGCTTCTGGTACAATGAGCAGTTCTTC
.	TRBJ2-1	TRBD1	TRBV4-2	CASSQRQGDYNEQFF	TGTGCCAGCAGCCAGAGACAGGGGGACTACAATGAGCAGTTCTTC
few	TRBJ2-7	TRBD1	TRBV27	CASSFYWTGEYEQYF	TGTGCCAGCAGTTTTTATTGGACAGGCGAATACGAGCAGTACTTC
.	TRBJ2-3	TRBD2	TRBV30	CAWTLTSGSGPDTQYF	TGTGCCTGGACGTTAACTAGCGGGAGCGGCCCAGATACGCAGTATTTT
.	TRBJ1-2	TRBD1	TRBV15	CATSRAGQGTYGYTF	TGTGCCACCAGCAGGGCTGGACAGGGGACCTATGGCTACACCTTC
few	TRBJ2-1	.	TRBV5-1	CASSISGTAGEGPNEQFF	TGCGCCAGCAGCATCTCTGGGACGGCAGGAGAAGGCCCGAATGAGCAGTTCTTC
.	TRBJ1-4	.	TRBV2	CASSEAGRNEKLFF	TGTGCCAGCAGTGAAGCTGGACGGAATGAAAAACTGTTTTTT
few	TRBJ2-7	TRBD2	TRBV7-2	CASSLSQRGPYEQYF	TGTGCCAGCAGCTTAAGCCAGCGGGGGCCCTACGAGCAGTACTTC
few	TRBJ1-4	.	TRBV7-9	CASGLVGGPNEKLFF	TGTGCCAGCGGTTTGGTAGGCGGACCTAATGAAAAACTGTTTTTT
few	TRBJ1-5	.	TRBV4-1	CASSLYWNGNQPQHF	TGCGCCAGCAGCCTTTACTGGAATGGCAATCAGCCCCAGCATTTT
few	TRBJ1-3	.	TRBV29-1	CSVGNSGNTIYF	TGCAGCGTTGGCAACTCTGGAAACACCATATATTTT
.	TRBJ2-5	TRBD1	TRBV25-1	CASSLAGQGQETQYF	TGTGCCAGCAGTTTAGCGGGACAGGGGCAAGAGACCCAGTACTTC
.	TRBJ2-4	.	TRBV4-2	CASSQDLRQAKNIQYF	TGTGCCAGCAGCCAAGATCTGAGACAGGCCAAAAACATTCAGTACTTC
few	TRBJ2-4	.	TRBV4-2	CASSQVAVNIQYF	TGTGCCAGCAGCCAAGTAGCGGTAAACATTCAGTACTTC
.	TRBJ2-3	.	TRBV7-2	CASSAQSGSTDTQYF	TGTGCCAGCAGCGCACAATCGGGGAGCACAGATACGCAGTATTTT
once	TRBJ2-6	.	TRBV7-2	CASSGGIANVLTF	TGTGCCAGCAGCGGGGGGATAGCCAACGTCCTGACTTTC
.	TRBJ1-2	.	TRBV18	CASSPERGYTF	TGTGCCAGCTCACCCGAAAGAGGCTACACCTTC